Listed here are 13 T cell receptor beta chains from one sample, sequenced in a study of glioma-infiltrating T cells. The iRepertoire nested amplicon-rescue multiplex PCR amplified TCR alpha and beta CDR3s from RNA. MiXCR, applied by TCRdb to the multiplex PCR reads, yields one record per CDR3 protein. The table records around 130,000 distinct CDR3 sequences, 24% of them present only once. The sequenced sample was glioma tissue, nonneoplastic brain tissue, or PBMCs (not recorded which). These receptors all stem from a human donor with low-grade glioma or glioblastoma, undergoing nonglioma brain surgery, or in good health (not recorded which).

This chain uses TRBV18 with TRBJ1-5; 7 bases match TRBD1. This CDR3 is 17 amino acids long. V trimming: 0 bases; J trimming: 3 bases; junction bases outside the gene matches: 8. Germline V lookup: CDR1 KGHSH, CDR2 LQKENI. The CDR3 sequence: CASSPPGQGGNNQPQHF. CDR3 coding DNA: TGTGCCAGCTCACCACCGGGGCAGGGGGGCAACAATCAGCCCCAGCATTTT. Full variable domain (rest looked up from reference TRBV18 and TRBJ1-5): NAGVMQNPRHLVRRRGQEARLRCSPMKGHSHVYWYRQLPEEGLKFMVYLQKENIIDESGMPKERFSAEFPKEGPSILRIQQVVRGDSAAYFCASSPPGQGGNNQPQHFGDGTRLSIL.

The CDR3: CASSLRTGEGYTF. The CDR3 DNA sequence: TGTGCCAGCAGCTTAAGGACAGGGGAAGGCTACACCTTC. V usage is TRBV7-3 and J usage is TRBJ1-2; 9 bases agree with TRBD1. Germline loops: CDR1 SGHTA, CDR2 FQGTGA. There are 13 residues in the CDR3. The ends lost 1 base at V and 8 bases at J; junction bases unmatched: 2.

This clonotype occurred many times. The chain combines TRBV6-1 with TRBJ1-4; a weak D match, TRBD1 (6 bases). CDR3 length equals 15 residues. In germline, CDR1 is MNHNS, CDR2 SASEGT. Trimming left V 6 bases short and J 4 bases short, with 15 bases between. The CDR3: CASRPTGLLNEKLFF. Here the CDR3 DNA reads TGTGCCAGCAGACCCACAGGGCTCCTTAATGAAAAACTGTTTTTT.

The chain's CDR3 is CASSQKGARETQYF. Here the CDR3 DNA reads TGTGCCAGCAGTCAAAAGGGGGCGCGAGAGACCCAGTACTTC. The V gene is TRBV25-1, the J gene TRBJ2-5; 7 bases fit TRBD1. The germline V gene has CDR1 MGHDK and CDR2 SYGVNS. V trimming: 5 bases; J trimming: 4 bases; junction bases outside the gene matches: 7. This CDR3 spans 14 amino acids.

This clonotype has ten or more counts. The chain employs TRBV6-1 and TRBJ2-1; D call uncertain. The germline V gene encodes CDR1 MNHNS and CDR2 SASEGT. The CDR3 contains 12 residues. The V and J ends lost 5 bases and 5 bases respectively, with 7 bases between them. This CDR3 is CASSRHNNEQFF. The CDR3 DNA reads TGTGCCAGCAGTCGACATAACAATGAGCAGTTCTTC.

The sample holds a few counts of this clonotype. J is TRBJ2-5 and V is TRBV7-2; 9 bases map to TRBD2. CDR3 size: 15 residues. CDR1 is SGHTA, CDR2 FQGNSA, per germline. With V trimmed by 1 base and J by 6 bases, 6 bases remained unmatched. CDR3 region: CASSLDGGGAKTQYF. Written as DNA, the CDR3 is TGTGCCAGCAGCTTAGATGGCGGGGGGGCCAAGACCCAGTACTTC.

There are a few counts of this clonotype. The chain joins TRBV29-1 to TRBJ2-1; 9 bases fit TRBD2. The CDR3 extends over 16 amino acids. From germline, CDR1 is SQVTM and CDR2 ANQGSEA. The J segment lost 4 bases and the V segment lost 2 bases, leaving 9 bases of the junction unmatched. CDR3 sequence (DNA): TGCAGCGTTGAACGCCTAGCGGGGCTATTATACAATGAGCAGTTCTTC. Its protein is CSVERLAGLLYNEQFF.

V usage is TRBV12-3 or TRBV12-4 and J usage is TRBJ2-3; unclear D gene. This CDR3 spans 14 amino acids. The V end was cut by 8 bases, the J end by 1 base, with 13 bases between. CDR3 in amino acids: CASGETGGTDTQYF. Written as DNA, the CDR3 is TGTGCCAGCGGTGAGACTGGGGGCACAGATACGCAGTATTTT.

This clonotype was seen ten or more times. The rearrangement links TRBV6-1 to TRBJ2-3; 10 nucleotides align to TRBD2. The CDR3 loop spans 16 amino acids. The germline V gene encodes CDR1 MNHNS and CDR2 SASEGT. The V and J ends lost 5 bases and 0 bases, in that order; junction bases with no gene match: 5. CDR3 in amino acids: CASSKLAGSSTDTQYF. The CDR3 DNA reads TGTGCCAGCAGTAAACTAGCGGGGAGCAGCACAGATACGCAGTATTTT.

The chain couples TRBV6-1 to TRBJ2-7; 9 bases are a match to TRBD1. CDR1 is MNHNS and CDR2 is SASEGT in the germline V gene. This CDR3 is 16 amino acids long. V was pared by 6 bases and J by 2 bases, with 11 bases of the junction left unmatched. The DNA for the CDR3 is TGTGCCAGCAGGGACAGGGGAAAACATATTACCTACGAGCAGTACGTC. Protein sequence: CASRDRGKHITYEQYV.

This clonotype was recorded at least ten times. The V and J genes are TRBV6-1 and TRBJ2-3, with 11 bases matching TRBD2. There are 16 residues in the CDR3. V shed 6 bases and J 6 bases; nucleotides not matched to a gene: 11. CDR1 and CDR2 from the germline V gene are MNHNS and SASEGT. The DNA for the CDR3 is TGTGCCAGCAGGGGCCTAGCGGGGGGCCAGAGGGATACGCAGTATTTT. Translation: CASRGLAGGQRDTQYF.

The rearrangement uses TRBV4-2 and TRBJ2-2; tentative D call: TRBD2 (6 bases). This CDR3 spans 15 amino acids. V gave up 1 base and J gave up 5 bases, with 11 bases separating them. CDR1 is LGHNA, CDR2 YNFKEQ, per germline. For the CDR3, the DNA is TGTGCCAGCAGCCAAGGGCGGGGATGGACCGGGGAGCTGTTTTTT. Translation gives CASSQGRGWTGELFF.

The CDR3 DNA reads as TGCAGTGCTAGAGATCCTAACAGGGGGTTGGGAACTGAAGCTTTCTTT. It codes for CSARDPNRGLGTEAFF. The gene calls are TRBV20-1 and TRBJ1-1, with 8 bases identical to TRBD1. The trim removed 0 bases at V and 5 bases at J, leaving 11 bases unmatched. Germline values: CDR1 DFQATT, CDR2 SNEGSKA (reference sequence). The CDR3 consists of 16 residues.